This entry concerns a single T cell receptor beta chain. Its antigen is currently unknown. CDR1 is SEHNR, CDR2 FQNEAQ, per germline (reference sequence). V was clipped by 2 bases and J by 4 bases; unmatched bases: 4. The CDR3 length is 16 residues. This sample was taken from a study of T cell responses to AZD1222 COVID-19 vaccine. Findings of the study overall: CD4 TCRs linked to vaccination spanned spike, dominating at 160-218 and 743-854.

The table came from immunoSEQ multiplex PCR; TCRdb's copy has only in-frame clones and leaves some out. The table lists some 96,000 clones, about 90% of them singletons. Sequencing used peripheral blood, obtained on day 0 of MenACWY control vaccination. The rearrangement joins TRBV7-9 to TRBJ2-2; 10 bases agree with TRBD2. The receptor's source is an adult in good health. CDR3 amino acids: CASSLLAGDPTGELFF. CDR3 bases: TGTGCCAGCAGCTTACTAGCGGGAGACCCCACCGGGGAGCTGTTTTTT.